One and the same sample provided the 5 T cell receptor beta chains below, sequenced in a study of cytomegalovirus exposure and HLA in healthy donors. The PCR made use of 60 Vbeta and 13 Jbeta primers. Data came from immunoSEQ multiplex PCR; TCRdb stores just in-frame clones and leaves some out. The table gives around 200,000 clones; the top ten clones make up approximately 0.98% of it. Sequencing was carried out using PBMCs. The receptors were sampled from a woman in her twenties or thirties in good health and CMV-seropositive.

The rearrangement uses TRBV27 and TRBJ2-3; perhaps TRBD2 as D (5 bases). CDR1 is MNHEY, CDR2 SMNVEV, per germline (reference sequence). V was cut by 6 bases and J by 6 bases, with 13 bases left in between. CDR3 length: 13 amino acids. The CDR3 loop reads CASREVHLDTQYF. Written as DNA, the CDR3 is TGTGCCAGCAGGGAGGTCCACTTGGATACGCAGTATTTT.

This chain joins TRBV6-1 and TRBJ2-1; D unclear. Trimming removed 7 bases from V and 3 bases from J, with 10 bases in between. The V gene's germline CDR1 is MNHNS and CDR2 SASEGT. This CDR3 has 13 amino acids. The CDR3 region has the DNA TGTGCCAGCATGCCCCTAGGCTACAATGAGCAGTTCTTC. Translation gives CASMPLGYNEQFF.

This chain uses TRBV6-4 with TRBJ2-7; no reliable D call. Trimming left V 6 bases short and J 3 bases short, with 6 bases between. This CDR3 spans 11 amino acids. From germline, CDR1 is MRHNA and CDR2 SNTAGT. The CDR3 DNA is TGTGCCAGCAGGATACTCTACGAGCAGTACTTC. Amino acids: CASRILYEQYF.

The chain joins TRBV2 to TRBJ1-4, with a tentative D call TRBD1 (6 bases). The CDR3 is 15 amino acids. CDR1 and CDR2 from the germline V gene are SNHLY and FYNNEI. The ends were cut back, 6 bases at V and 5 bases at J, with 16 bases in the middle. The CDR3 DNA sequence: TGTGCCAGCAGGGAAAAAGGGGGAAAGAATGAAAAACTGTTTTTT. Translating gives CASREKGGKNEKLFF. The whole variable domain, filled in from reference TRBV2 and TRBJ1-4, reads EPEVTQTPSHQVTQMGQEVILRCVPISNHLYFYWYRQILGQKVEFLVSFYNNEISEKSEIFDDQFSVERPDGSNFTLKIRSTKLEDSAMYFCASREKGGKNEKLFFGSGTQLSVL.

The chain has TRBV5-6 and TRBJ2-7, with a tentative D call TRBD1 (6 bases). The CDR3 spans 14 residues. Germline-derived CDR1 and CDR2 are SGHDT and YYEEEE. Between the trimmed V and J ends, which lost 0 bases and 6 bases, there was a span of 13 bases. The CDR3: CASSLGQAWGEQYF. The CDR3 DNA follows: TGTGCCAGCAGCTTGGGACAGGCATGGGGCGAGCAGTACTTC. Full variable domain (outside the CDR3, taken from reference TRBV5-6 and TRBJ2-7): DAGVTQSPTHLIKTRGQQVTLRCSPKSGHDTVSWYQQALGQGPQFIFQYYEEEERQRGNFPDRFSGHQFPNYSSELNVNALLLGDSALYLCASSLGQAWGEQYFGPGTRLTVT.